What follows are 6 T cell receptor beta chains derived from one specimen sequenced in a study of T cells in Graves' hyperthyroidism and ophthalmopathy. What was amplified from RNA transcripts were TCR beta CDR3 regions. Primed by the HTBI set, a first-round RT-PCR was run on the TCR CDR3. TCRdb called the multiplex PCR reads again in MiXCR, with one record for every CDR3 protein. The sample lists fewer than 700,000 distinct CDR3 sequences; about 16% were seen once. Sequencing was done on a sample of blood. All receptors derive from a woman under 40 with Graves' hyperthyroidism.

This clonotype was detected a few times. A junction end diverges from the germline sequence, so it may reflect a read error. The V call is TRBV28, the J call TRBJ2-1, with D uncertain. The CDR3 loop spans 12 amino acids. Germline values: CDR1 MDHEN, CDR2 SYDVKM. DNA for the CDR3: TGTGCCTGCAGTTTAATGGGCAATGAGCAGTTCTTC. It codes for CACSLMGNEQFF.

This clonotype showed up many times. The chain recombines TRBV25-1 with TRBJ2-2, with D possibly being TRBD1 (6 bases). The V end lost 3 bases, the J end lost 3 bases, and 8 bases lay between the germline ends. The CDR3 length is 14 residues. Germline CDR1 MGHDK, CDR2 SYGVNS. CDR3 sequence reads: CASSDPGDTGELFF. For the CDR3, the DNA is TGTGCCAGCAGTGATCCAGGGGACACCGGGGAGCTGTTTTTT.

This clonotype has just a few counts. The chain joins TRBV12-3 or TRBV12-4 to TRBJ2-4; the D is unclear. V lost 7 bases to trimming and J lost 6 bases, with 10 bases between them. CDR3 length equals 12 residues. The CDR3 loop reads CASTYRANIQYF. The CDR3 DNA reads as TGTGCCAGCACCTACCGAGCAAACATTCAGTACTTC.

The genes are TRBV19 and TRBJ1-1; a possible D gene is TRBD1 (5 bases). This CDR3 is 13 amino acids long. V gave up 7 bases and J gave up 4 bases, with 13 bases separating them. Germline CDR1 is LNHDA and CDR2 is SQIVND (reference sequence). The CDR3 loop reads CASKPDGATEAFF. CDR3 bases: TGTGCCAGTAAACCCGACGGGGCCACTGAAGCTTTCTTT.

The rearrangement joins TRBV6-1 to TRBJ1-1, with D possibly being TRBD1 (5 bases). The CDR3 has 14 residues. CDR1 and CDR2 from the germline V gene are MNHNS and SASEGT. V was shortened by 5 bases and J by 5 bases, with 15 bases between the two germline ends. CDR3 sequence reads: CASSSYGGGTEAFF. DNA for the CDR3: TGTGCCAGCAGTTCCTACGGGGGGGGAACTGAAGCTTTCTTT.

This clonotype has ten or more counts. The chain joins TRBV12-3 or TRBV12-4 to TRBJ1-1; D gene unclear. Trimming stripped 4 bases from V and 6 bases from J, with 18 bases between. The CDR3 runs to 15 residues. The CDR3 protein is CASSWVRRLPAEAFF. CDR3 nucleotides: TGTGCCAGCAGTTGGGTGAGACGCCTGCCAGCTGAAGCTTTCTTT.